This TCR beta chain came from a study of blood T cell repertoires in COVID-19. Clones were sequenced by immunoSEQ multiplex PCR, and TCRdb holds only the in-frame ones, with some missing. The table includes 310,000 or so clones, approximately 90% detected once. This clone was seen a handful of times. Germline V gene sequence: CDR1 LNHDA, CDR2 SQIVND (reference sequence). V gave up 11 bases and J gave up 5 bases; unmatched junction bases: 14. The CDR3 is 14 amino acids. The chain recombines TRBV19 with TRBJ2-5; 7 bases match TRBD2. The sequencing sample was made of PBMCs or T cells enriched from blood (not recorded which). This TCR came from a woman aged 18-29 years who had recovered from COVID-19. CDR3 DNA sequence: TGTGCCTCTCATCAGGGAGGGTCCCCCGAGACCCAGTACTTC. It specifies CASHQGGSPETQYF.